This T cell receptor beta chain was identified during a study of vaccination effects on CD4 cells after COVID-19 (dated by TCRdb to the early 2020s). Regarding the research as a whole: Participants received two doses of either the BNT162b2 or the mRNA-1273 mRNA SARS-CoV-2 vaccine. In the study, cultures from other donors were sequenced using the Oncomine TCR Beta short-read assay on an Illumina iSeq 100. SARS-CoV-2 spike-specific CD4+ TCR repertoires from before and after mRNA vaccination were compared in COVID-19 convalescent patients and in infection-naive vaccine recipients. Altogether, around 9 COVID-19 convalescent patients and a handful of SARS-CoV-2-naive healthy vaccine recipients made up the full study.

In the ViraFEST assay, PBMC were stimulated with viral peptide pools, and TCR sequencing was then used to find antigen-specific CD4+ T cell clonotypes based on their expansion. After 10 to 11 days of culture, CD4+ T cells were isolated with the EasySep CD4+ T cell isolation kit. Healthy vaccine recipients had no prior SARS-CoV-2 infection, confirmed by negative nucleocapsid antibodies before and after vaccination. Roughly 1.9 million PBMC per well were cultured with approximately 10 ug/ml peptides in IMDM containing 5% human AB serum, approximately 10 IU/ml IL-2 and gentamicin. Half of the culture medium was replaced with fresh IL-2-containing medium on days 3 and 7. Unless otherwise noted, each peptide stimulation condition was cultured in triplicate wells. Using Ficoll-Paque Plus gradient centrifugation, PBMC were separated from whole blood and then either used fresh or cryopreserved at -140C. The overlapping peptide pools covered the spike proteins of SARS-CoV-2 and of the common cold coronaviruses HCoV-NL63, HCoV-OC43 and HCoV-229E. The QIAamp micro DNA kit was used to extract genomic DNA from the cultured CD4+ T cells.

There are a few counts of this clone. What this receptor recognizes is not known. Within one base of it there is no much larger clone, and no base qualities were kept. General findings and caveats noted by the study authors: At late post-vaccination timepoints, both infection-induced and vaccine-induced clones showed marked clonal contraction, consistent with waning T cell responses. Among healthy vaccine recipients, nearly all vaccine-induced clones were SARS-CoV-2 mono-reactive, and only 1 of 255 was cross-reactive with common cold coronaviruses. The study was limited by a small number of convalescent patients and lacked early post-infection timepoints.

Library preparation used the immunoSEQ multiplex PCR assay. DNA from the cultured and isolated CD4+ T cells underwent TCR beta CDR3 sequencing. The source study handled its data this way. Non-productive TCR sequences were discarded, and reads were trimmed to the CDR3 region, with only CDR3s of 7 or more amino acids retained. The MANAFEST web app was used to identify antigen-specific clonotypes by comparing expansion in peptide wells with expansion in reference cultures. For clones to be considered positive, expansion at FDR<0.05 versus reference and all other wells, an odds ratio above 5, and a frequency above 0.1% in two replicate wells were required. A clonotype was called cross-reactive if it was significantly expanded both in SARS-CoV-2 spike wells and in at least one common cold coronavirus spike condition. Levenshtein distance calculated with the stringdist R package was used to assess CDR3 similarity, and unrooted trees were constructed with ape in R 3.6.1. In its TCRdb copy, this immuneACCESS table keeps in-frame sequences only and misses some clones. Where compared with another copy, unresolved V genes explain less than half of these, and the others have no known cause. The DNA was the basis for D and trimming; V, J and clone size are from that table. This sample comprises about 41,000 clones, 55% to 75% of them detected only once. 26% of the sample is taken by the ten largest.

Including cysteine and phenylalanine, the CDR3 has 16 amino acids. The DNA shown is the 48-base CDR3, in frame from base 1. V and J are truncated by 3 bases and 1 base respectively, leaving an intervening sequence of 15 bases. CDR1 and CDR2 are drawn from the germline V gene: KGHSH, LQKENI. Here the chain combines TRBV18 and TRBJ1-1; the D region possibly corresponds to TRBD1 (6 bases align). The TCR originated in a human donor who received a COVID-19 vaccine. The input for sequencing was CD4+ T cells from PBMCs cultured with HCoV-OC43 spike peptides, taken before COVID-19 vaccination. Explained via the paper, the cell subset or site label denotes: HCoV-OC43 spike overlapping peptide pool stimulation. The bases read TGTGCCAGCTCACCCACATCAGGGGCAGGGAACACTGAAGCTTTCTTT. Its product reads: CASSPTSGAGNTEAFF.